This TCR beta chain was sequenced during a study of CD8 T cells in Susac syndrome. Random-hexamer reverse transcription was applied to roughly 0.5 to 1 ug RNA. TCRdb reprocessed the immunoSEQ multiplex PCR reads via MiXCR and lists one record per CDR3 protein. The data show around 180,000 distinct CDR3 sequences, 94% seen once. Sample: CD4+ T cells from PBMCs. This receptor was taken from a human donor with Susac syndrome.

The DNA for the CDR3 is TGTGCCACCAGTGATCCGACCCAAGAGACCCAGTACTTC. As protein: CATSDPTQETQYF. The V call is TRBV24-1, the J call TRBJ2-5, with D uncertain. CDR3 length: 13 amino acids. Trimming took 3 bases from V and 1 from J, leaving 5 bases between them. Germline CDR1 is KGHDR and CDR2 is SFDVKD.